One and the same sample provided the 10 T cell receptor beta chains below, sequenced in a study of shared clonotypes between healthy human individuals. Repertoires were generated with immunoSEQ multiplex PCR, while TCRdb's copy carries only in-frame clones and drops some. This table has approximately 470,000 clones, approximately 81% appearing once. Sequenced material: PBMCs. The receptors originated from a woman in her 40s in good health. Some clones in this sample may be carry-over from other donors' samples.

V and J are TRBV6-5 and TRBJ1-3; 8 bases align to TRBD1. The V segment lost 1 base and the J segment 6 bases; nucleotides outside the gene matches: 5. Per germline, CDR1 MNHEY and CDR2 SVGAGI. The CDR3 length is 15 residues. The CDR3 loop is CASSYLSGGENTIYF. CDR3 sequence (DNA): TGTGCCAGCAGTTACTTGTCAGGGGGCGAAAACACCATATATTTT.

The CDR3 protein is CASSFGGRTYGYTF. The CDR3 DNA reads TGTGCCAGCAGTTTCGGGGGCCGGACCTATGGCTACACCTTC. The chain combines TRBV27 with TRBJ1-2; TRBD1 is a possible D gene (6 bases). This CDR3 is 14 amino acids long. Germline CDR1 and CDR2: MNHEY and SMNVEV (reference sequence). Trimming shortened V by 3 bases and J by 4 bases, and 12 bases separated the two germline ends.

Ten or more counts support this clone. In the same sample, other DNA sequences code for this CDR3. The gene calls are TRBV28 and TRBJ1-6, with TRBD1 identical over 12 bases. This CDR3 contains 15 residues. Germline trimming cut 6 bases from V and 14 bases from J; bases unmatched to any gene: 11. CDR1 is MDHEN and CDR2 is SYDVKM in the germline V gene. CDR3 in amino acids: CASSPPGQGAPTLHF. The CDR3 nucleotides are TGTGCCAGCAGCCCCCCGGGACAGGGGGCGCCTACCCTCCACTTT.

This clone occurred a few times. CDR3 residues: CASSERAARGSQYF. The CDR3 DNA sequence: TGTGCCAGCAGTGAGAGGGCGGCCCGCGGGTCCCAGTACTTC. This chain links TRBV6-1 with TRBJ2-5; possibly TRBD2 for D (5 bases). Trimming shortened V by 3 bases and J by 9 bases, and 17 bases separated the two germline ends. Germline V gene sequence: CDR1 MNHNS, CDR2 SASEGT. The CDR3 runs to 14 residues.

The chain is built from TRBV5-1 and TRBJ2-5; 7 bases fit TRBD2. This CDR3 has 15 amino acids. CDR1 and CDR2 (germline): SGHRS, YFSETQ. Losses at the gene ends were 0 bases for V and 0 bases for J; bases not matched to a gene: 2. The CDR3 loop reads CASSLASGNQETQYF. CDR3 in DNA: TGCGCCAGCAGCTTGGCTAGCGGAAACCAAGAGACCCAGTACTTC.

Worth noting for this clone: The sample has other DNA sequences that encode this CDR3 too. The V and J genes are TRBV28 and TRBJ1-1, with unresolved D. Germline CDR1 and CDR2: MDHEN and SYDVKM. The CDR3 is 12 amino acids. V shed 3 bases and J shed 1 base, with 3 bases lying between them. CDR3 protein: CASSLGNTEAFF. CDR3 sequence (DNA): TGTGCCAGCAGTTTGGGGAACACTGAAGCTTTCTTT.

V is TRBV5-1 and J is TRBJ1-4; D is unclear. Deletions cut 0 bases from V and 8 bases from J, with 14 bases between. Germline lookup yields CDR1 SGHRS and CDR2 YFSETQ. There are 15 residues in the CDR3. The CDR3 region has the DNA TGCGCCAGCAGCTTGGATCCTAACTCCGTCGAAAAACTGTTTTTT. It codes for CASSLDPNSVEKLFF.

With regard to this clone: A far larger clone is off by one base, so a read error is likely. The same CDR3 can be traced to other DNA sequences in this sample. The chain joins TRBV5-4 to TRBJ2-5, with 7 bases that match TRBD1. The CDR3 sequence is 16 residues long. Germline V gene sequence: CDR1 SGHNT, CDR2 YYREEE (reference sequence). The chain's CDR3 is CASSLGLGQGEETQYF. The CDR3 DNA reads TGTGCCAGTAGCTTGGGTTTAGGGCAGGGGGAAGAGACCCAGTACTTC.

This chain uses TRBV30 with TRBJ2-2, with no clear D. Trimming stripped 1 base from V and 6 bases from J, with 9 bases between. The CDR3 consists of 13 residues. CDR1 is GTSNPN and CDR2 is SVGIG in the germline V gene (reference sequence). CDR3 amino acids: CAWSDFRAGELFF. The CDR3 DNA follows: TGTGCCTGGAGTGATTTCCGCGCCGGGGAGCTGTTTTTT.

In the case of this clone: A far larger clone is one base from this, pointing to a likely read error. The sample has other DNA sequences that encode this CDR3 too. This chain uses TRBV25-1 with TRBJ2-2; D is unresolved. Trimming stripped 4 bases from V and 8 bases from J, with 14 bases between. Germline CDR1 MGHDK, CDR2 SYGVNS. The CDR3 sequence is 14 residues long. The CDR3 reads CASSVSGWAGELFF. The CDR3 coding sequence is TGTGCCAGCAGTGTATCTGGGTGGGCAGGGGAGCTGTTTTTT. Filled out from reference TRBV25-1 and TRBJ2-2, the complete variable domain reads EADIYQTPRYLVIGTGKKITLECSQTMGHDKMYWYQQDPGMELHLIHYSYGVNSTEKGDLSSESTVSRIRTEHFPLTLESARPSHTSQYLCASSVSGWAGELFFGEGSRLTVL.